Listed here are 27 T cell receptor beta chains from one sample, sequenced in a study of cytomegalovirus exposure and HLA in healthy donors. PCR primers comprised 60 Vbeta and 13 Jbeta primers. Clones were sequenced by immunoSEQ multiplex PCR, and TCRdb holds only the in-frame ones, with some missing. In all, the sample yields some 130,000 clones. The sequencing input was PBMCs. The receptors originated from a woman aged 35 to 49 in good health and CMV-seropositive.

The chain uses TRBV29-1 and TRBJ1-4, with 7 bases that match TRBD1. The germline gives CDR1 SQVTM, CDR2 ANQGSEA. The V segment lost 7 bases and the J segment 8 bases; nucleotides outside the gene matches: 19. The CDR3 consists of 16 residues. The CDR3 nucleotides are TGCAGCGCCCTCCGGGACAGAGAGGGGGAGAGCGAAAAACTGTTTTTT. Translated, it gives CSALRDREGESEKLFF.

The chain links TRBV6-5 to TRBJ2-1, with D tentatively TRBD2 (6 bases). Trimming left V 0 bases short and J 4 bases short, with 13 bases between. This CDR3 has 16 residues. Per germline, CDR1 MNHEY and CDR2 SVGAGI. The CDR3 protein is CASSYSRTKGYNEQFF. The CDR3 DNA reads TGTGCCAGCAGTTACTCGAGGACTAAGGGATACAATGAGCAGTTCTTC.

The chain is built from TRBV14 and TRBJ2-2; 8 nucleotides agree with TRBD1. Germline lookup yields CDR1 SGHDN and CDR2 FVKESK. The CDR3 length is 16 residues. V gave up 1 base and J gave up 8 bases; unmatched junction bases: 9. The CDR3 here is CASSQVGTGRIGELFF. The CDR3 bases are TGTGCCAGCAGCCAAGTCGGGACAGGCCGCATTGGGGAGCTGTTTTTT.

The genes are TRBV9 and TRBJ1-2; D remains unclear. Germline V gene data show CDR1 as SGDLS and CDR2 as YYNGEE. This CDR3 has 11 residues. The V and J ends lost 8 bases and 5 bases respectively, with 10 bases between them. CDR3 sequence reads: CASESDYGYTF. The DNA of the CDR3 is TGTGCCAGTGAGTCTGATTATGGCTACACCTTC.

V usage is TRBV5-1 and J usage is TRBJ1-1; no clear D. The V end was cut by 0 bases, the J end by 4 bases, with 7 bases between. The CDR3 consists of 13 residues. The germline V gene encodes CDR1 SGHRS and CDR2 YFSETQ. CDR3 loop: CASSLVASTEAFF. For the CDR3, the DNA is TGCGCCAGCAGCTTGGTAGCAAGCACTGAAGCTTTCTTT.

The V and J genes are TRBV5-4 and TRBJ2-2; tentatively, D is TRBD2 (5 bases). The CDR3 consists of 13 residues. Germline V gives CDR1 SGHNT, CDR2 YYREEE (reference sequence). V dropped 5 bases and J dropped 4 bases, with 9 bases sitting between them. CDR3 nucleotide sequence: TGTGCCAGCAGTTCGGGGTCCACCGGGGAGCTGTTTTTT. Translating it yields CASSSGSTGELFF.

The rearrangement links TRBV19 to TRBJ2-7; D may be TRBD1 (7 bases). The CDR3 runs 14 residues. Germline assignment: CDR1 LNHDA and CDR2 SQIVND (reference sequence). Between the trimmed V and J ends, which lost 1 base and 3 bases, there was a span of 10 bases. CDR3 amino acids: CASSIGRGDYEQYF. DNA for the CDR3: TGTGCCAGTAGTATAGGCAGGGGGGACTACGAGCAGTACTTC.

The V and J genes are TRBV11-3 and TRBJ2-5; 11 nucleotides agree with TRBD2. CDR1 and CDR2 (germline): SGHNT, YENEEA. Trimming at V came to 3 bases and at J to 4 bases, leaving 4 bases not matched to a gene. The CDR3 totals 15 residues. The DNA for the CDR3 is TGTGCCAGCAGCTTCAGTAGCGGGAGGGGAGAGACCCAGTACTTC. Amino acids: CASSFSSGRGETQYF.

This chain connects TRBV6-5 to TRBJ2-2; D perhaps matches TRBD1 (5 bases). The CDR3 has 15 residues. V lost 4 bases and J lost 2, with 11 bases in between. CDR1 is MNHEY, CDR2 SVGAGI, per germline. In DNA form, the CDR3 reads TGTGCCAGCAGTTCTTTCAGGGTAAACACCGGGGAGCTGTTTTTT. Translated, it gives CASSSFRVNTGELFF.

The chain's CDR3 is CASRLRGVTVGTQYF. The CDR3 nucleotides are TGTGCCAGCCGTCTCAGGGGCGTGACAGTGGGGACCCAGTACTTC. The J gene is TRBJ2-5, the V gene TRBV6-1; TRBD1 is a possible D gene (6 bases). The germline CDR1 and CDR2 sequences are MNHNS and SASEGT. The CDR3 is made up of 15 amino acids. V lost 8 bases and J lost 7, with 23 bases in between.

The chain links TRBV19 to TRBJ1-2, with 10 bases identical to TRBD1. This CDR3 is 16 amino acids long. CDR1 is LNHDA and CDR2 is SQIVND in the germline V gene (reference sequence). After removal of 6 bases from V and 8 bases from J, the junction contained 15 bases not matched to a gene. CDR3 bases: TGTGCCAGTAGCCCTCTCCCGGGACAGGGGCGTCGGGGCTACACCTTC. Translated: CASSPLPGQGRRGYTF.

The gene calls are TRBV29-1 and TRBJ1-1; D is unresolved. Germline V gene sequence: CDR1 SQVTM, CDR2 ANQGSEA. The CDR3 loop spans 14 amino acids. Trimming left V 6 bases short and J 1 base short, with 15 bases between. The CDR3 sequence is CSVRGRAANTEAFF. The CDR3 nucleotides are TGCAGCGTACGAGGGAGGGCAGCGAACACTGAAGCTTTCTTT.

The CDR3 nucleotides read TGTGCTAGTGGTTTGTGGACAGGGGGGGCAGATACGCAGTATTTT. Its protein product is CASGLWTGGADTQYF. The chain uses TRBV12-5 and TRBJ2-3, with 10 bases aligning to TRBD1. The CDR3 is made up of 15 amino acids. J gave up 4 bases and V 2 bases, and 3 bases lay outside the gene matches. Germline loops: CDR1 LGHNT, CDR2 FRNRAP. Supplemented by reference TRBV12-5 and TRBJ2-3, the full variable domain reads DARVTQTPRHKVTEMGQEVTMRCQPILGHNTVFWYRQTMMQGLELLAYFRNRAPLDDSGMPKDRFSAEMPDATLATLKIQPSEPRDSAVYFCASGLWTGGADTQYFGPGTRLTVL.

The chain carries TRBV5-1 and TRBJ2-5; maybe TRBD1 (5 bases). CDR1 and CDR2 (germline): SGHRS, YFSETQ. The CDR3 is made up of 14 amino acids. Trimming took 2 bases from V and 2 from J, leaving 10 bases between them. CDR3 region: CASSFRQGQETQYF. CDR3 in DNA: TGCGCCAGCAGCTTCCGGCAGGGTCAAGAGACCCAGTACTTC.

This rearrangement joins TRBV6-5 to TRBJ2-7; tentative D call: TRBD2 (7 bases). Trimming left V 6 bases short and J 7 bases short, with 16 bases between. The CDR3 has 13 residues. CDR1 and CDR2 from the germline V gene are MNHEY and SVGAGI. Written as DNA, the CDR3 is TGTGCCAGCAGCCTGGGGGGGGGCGGGGAGCAGTACTTC. It codes for CASSLGGGGEQYF.

The V and J genes are TRBV29-1 and TRBJ2-1; 7 bases are shared with TRBD1. Germline assignment: CDR1 SQVTM and CDR2 ANQGSEA. This CDR3 comprises 17 residues. The trim removed 3 bases at V and 3 bases at J, leaving 14 bases unmatched. In nucleotides, the CDR3 is TGCAGCGTTGATTCCGTAGTCGACAGGGCATTCTACAATGAGCAGTTCTTC. Translating gives CSVDSVVDRAFYNEQFF.

The chain joins TRBV9 to TRBJ1-1; 8 bases align to TRBD1. Germline V gene data show CDR1 as SGDLS and CDR2 as YYNGEE. The CDR3 consists of 13 residues. Germline trimming cut 3 bases from V and 5 bases from J; bases unmatched to any gene: 3. CDR3 in amino acids: CASSAGGATEAFF. For the CDR3, the DNA is TGTGCCAGCAGCGCAGGGGGCGCGACTGAAGCTTTCTTT. The full variable domain, in which reference TRBV9 and TRBJ1-1 provide the parts outside the CDR3, is DSGVTQTPKHLITATGQRVTLRCSPRSGDLSVYWYQQSLDQGLQFLIQYYNGEERAKGNILERFSAQQFPDLHSELNLSSLELGDSALYFCASSAGGATEAFFGQGTRLTVV.

The chain has TRBV11-2 and TRBJ2-1; D remains unclear. Trimming stripped 4 bases from V and 0 bases from J, with 10 bases between. In germline, CDR1 is SGHAT, CDR2 FQNNGV. The CDR3 has 15 amino acids. This CDR3 reads CASSSPLSSYNEQFF. Here the CDR3 DNA reads TGTGCCAGCAGCTCCCCTCTGAGCTCCTACAATGAGCAGTTCTTC.

This chain uses TRBV2 with TRBJ1-1; the D gene is possibly TRBD1 (5 bases). The length of the CDR3 is 13 residues. The germline V gene has CDR1 SNHLY and CDR2 FYNNEI. Deletions cut 6 bases from V and 3 bases from J, with 11 bases between. CDR3 loop: CASRKGLYTEAFF. The CDR3 bases are TGTGCCAGCAGGAAGGGACTCTACACTGAAGCTTTCTTT. The full variable domain, with the rest looked up from reference TRBV2 and TRBJ1-1, is EPEVTQTPSHQVTQMGQEVILRCVPISNHLYFYWYRQILGQKVEFLVSFYNNEISEKSEIFDDQFSVERPDGSNFTLKIRSTKLEDSAMYFCASRKGLYTEAFFGQGTRLTVV.

V gene TRBV7-9 combines with J gene TRBJ1-3; a possible D gene is TRBD1 (5 bases). This CDR3 has 14 amino acids. V was shortened by 4 bases and J by 2 bases, with 9 bases between the two germline ends. The germline V gene has CDR1 SEHNR and CDR2 FQNEAQ (reference sequence). CDR3 nucleotide sequence: TGTGCCAGCAGCTCCGGGGGAACTGGAAACACCATATATTTT. Protein product: CASSSGGTGNTIYF. Based on the CDR3 plus reference TRBV7-9 and TRBJ1-3, the full variable domain is DTGVSQNPRHKITKRGQNVTFRCDPISEHNRLYWYRQTLGQGPEFLTYFQNEAQLEKSRLLSDRFSAERPKGSFSTLEIQRTEQGDSAMYLCASSSGGTGNTIYFGEGSWLTVV.

The chain has TRBV7-7 and TRBJ2-3; 7 bases line up with TRBD1. The CDR3 totals 15 residues. After removal of 0 bases from V and 4 bases from J, the junction contained 4 bases not matched to a gene. Germline V lookup: CDR1 SSHAT, CDR2 FNYEAQ (reference sequence). Written as DNA, the CDR3 is TGTGCCAGCAGCTTAGCAGGGGGCGAGGCAGATACGCAGTATTTT. Translation gives CASSLAGGEADTQYF.

This sequence joins TRBV7-8 and TRBJ2-7, with 16 bases lining up with TRBD2. Trimming took 2 bases from V and 0 from J; bases not matched to a gene: 4. Germline loops: CDR1 SGHVS, CDR2 FQNEAQ. CDR3 length: 18 residues. CDR3 DNA: TGTGCCAGCAGCTTACCGGGACTAGCGGGAGGGGCCTCCTACGAGCAGTACTTC. This sequence encodes CASSLPGLAGGASYEQYF.

The chain is built from TRBV18 and TRBJ2-1, with D perhaps TRBD2 (5 bases). Germline CDR1 reads KGHSH; CDR2 reads LQKENI. The CDR3 runs to 12 residues. Trimming stripped 6 bases from V and 9 bases from J, with 12 bases between. CDR3 amino acids: CASSPNAGEQFF. The DNA for the CDR3 is TGTGCCAGCTCCCCGAATGCGGGTGAGCAGTTCTTC. The variable domain in full, with the rest retrieved from reference TRBV18 and TRBJ2-1, is NAGVMQNPRHLVRRRGQEARLRCSPMKGHSHVYWYRQLPEEGLKFMVYLQKENIIDESGMPKERFSAEFPKEGPSILRIQQVVRGDSAAYFCASSPNAGEQFFGPGTRLTVL.

J is TRBJ2-3 and V is TRBV4-2; D possibly corresponds to TRBD2 (6 bases). Looked up from germline, CDR1 is LGHNA and CDR2 is YNFKEQ. The CDR3 is 15 residues long. Deletions cut 2 bases from V and 2 bases from J, with 11 bases between. The CDR3 DNA sequence: TGTGCCAGCAGCCAATTTGCGGGATCCACAGATACGCAGTATTTT. Translated: CASSQFAGSTDTQYF.

The CDR3: CASTPLMRAGDKQYF. Written as DNA, the CDR3 is TGTGCCAGCACTCCCTTGATGAGGGCAGGGGACAAGCAGTACTTC. The chain has TRBV27 and TRBJ2-7, with a weak D call TRBD1 (6 bases). The CDR3 runs to 15 residues. The germline CDR1 and CDR2 sequences are MNHEY and SMNVEV (reference sequence). V was cut by 7 bases and J by 8 bases, with 24 bases left in between.

This chain connects TRBV7-9 to TRBJ2-6; 9 bases match TRBD2. With V trimmed by 2 bases and J by 2 bases, 4 bases remained unmatched. CDR3 size: 17 residues. Germline CDR1 reads SEHNR; CDR2 reads FQNEAQ (reference sequence). The CDR3 loop reads CASSLTSSGTGANVLTF. In DNA, the CDR3 is TGTGCCAGCAGCTTAACGTCTAGCGGGACTGGGGCCAACGTCCTGACTTTC.

The V gene is TRBV7-2, the J gene TRBJ2-5; a weak D match, TRBD2 (5 bases). The CDR3 length is 12 residues. Germline CDR1 is SGHTA and CDR2 is FQGNSA. The V end lost 4 bases, the J end lost 5 bases, and 8 bases lay between the germline ends. The CDR3 sequence: CASSYERETQYF. The CDR3 DNA reads as TGTGCCAGCAGCTATGAGCGGGAGACCCAGTACTTC.